Listed below are T cell receptor beta chains from one sample, sequenced in a study of cytomegalovirus exposure and HLA in healthy donors. This table comes from immunoSEQ multiplex PCR, and its TCRdb copy is limited to in-frame clones, with some not included. This sample carries 150,000 to 200,000 clones, around 75% of them seen once, and the ten largest clones take 4% to 5.5%. Sample: PBMCs. These receptors were taken from a male donor in good health and CMV-seronegative. Each CDR3 is given with its conserved first and last residue. D genes are given only for firm matches. A row's size may be missing; if present it is once, few, many or a size class.

j_call v_call d_call cdr3_length clone_size cdr3_nt cdr3_aa
TRBJ2-5 TRBV10-3 . 13 . TGTGCCATCAGTGGACAATTGCAAGAGACCCAGTACTTC CAISGQLQETQYF
TRBJ2-7 TRBV27 . 14 . TGTGCCAGCAAAGAACAGGGAATGGGGTACGAGCAGTACTTC CASKEQGMGYEQYF
TRBJ1-1 TRBV4-2 . 17 . TGTGCCAGCAGCCAAGTGGGTGGAAGTAGGGGAGGCACTGAAGCTTTCTTT CASSQVGGSRGGTEAFF
TRBJ2-5 TRBV6-1 TRBD1 13 . TGTGCCAGCAGTGAGGACAGGGGAGAGACCCAGTACTTC CASSEDRGETQYF
TRBJ2-7 TRBV4-2 . 16 . TGTGCCAGCAGCCAAGACGGTTTGGGCAGCTCCTACGAGCAGTACTTC CASSQDGLGSSYEQYF
TRBJ2-7 TRBV6-5 . 14 . TGTGCCAGCAGACCCCAGGGAAACTCCTACGAGCAGTACTTC CASRPQGNSYEQYF
TRBJ2-1 TRBV13 TRBD1 15 . TGTGCCAGCAGCTCCGGACAGGGGGCCTACAATGAGCAGTTCTTC CASSSGQGAYNEQFF
TRBJ1-2 TRBV5-1 . 13 . TGCGCCAGCAGCCCCGGCGGCCTCTATGGCTACACCTTC CASSPGGLYGYTF
TRBJ2-3 TRBV6-5 TRBD2 15 . TGTGCCAGCAGTTACTCGGGGCGGGAGGGAAAAACGCAGTATTTT CASSYSGREGKTQYF
TRBJ2-7 TRBV10-3 . 16 . TGTGCCATCAGTGAGCCGGGACTCAGGAGCTCCTACGAGCAGTACTTC CAISEPGLRSSYEQYF
TRBJ2-7 TRBV28 . 13 . TGTGCCACCCTCGACAGGAATATTTACGAGCAGTACTTC CATLDRNIYEQYF
TRBJ2-6 TRBV5-1 . 17 . TGCGCCAGCAGCCCTGGAAGGGGAATATCCGGGGCCAACGTCCTGACTTTC CASSPGRGISGANVLTF
TRBJ2-7 TRBV10-3 . 17 . TGTGCCATCAGTGTCCTTCCTAAGGCGGGGCGGGACTACGAGCAGTACTTC CAISVLPKAGRDYEQYF
TRBJ2-5 TRBV7-8 TRBD2 15 . TGTGCCAGCAGCATCGGGACTAGCGGGGAGGAGACCCAGTACTTC CASSIGTSGEETQYF
TRBJ2-1 TRBV7-8 . 15 . TGTGCCAGCAGCCCCTGGACAGATCCCTTCAATGAGCAGTTCTTC CASSPWTDPFNEQFF
TRBJ2-3 TRBV19 TRBD2 14 . TGTGCCAGTAGACTAGCGGGGGCCGCAGATACGCAGTATTTT CASRLAGAADTQYF
TRBJ1-1 TRBV6-6 TRBD1 14 . TGTGCCAGCAGTCTGGAACAGGGGGGCACTGAAGCTTTCTTT CASSLEQGGTEAFF
TRBJ1-2 TRBV18 TRBD1 14 . TGTGCCAGCTCCCCCGGGACAGCGGAGTATGGCTACACCTTC CASSPGTAEYGYTF
TRBJ2-3 TRBV11-3 TRBD2 15 . TGTGCCAGCAGCTTAGGACTAGCGAACGCAGATACGCAGTATTTT CASSLGLANADTQYF
TRBJ2-2 TRBV2 . 13 once TGTGCCAGCAGTGGGACAGCCACCGGGGAGCTGTTTTTT CASSGTATGELFF
TRBJ2-5 TRBV5-1 TRBD2 16 . TGCGCCAGCAGCTTGCAAGGCAGGGCGGGAGTAGAGACCCAGTACTTC CASSLQGRAGVETQYF
TRBJ1-1 TRBV6-8 TRBD1 16 . TGTGCCAGCAGTTACCAGGAACGTGGGGACAGGGCGAGAGCTTTCTTT CASSYQERGDRARAFF